Listed below are T cell receptor beta chains from one sample, sequenced in a study. One entry per CDR3 protein, called by TCRdb with MiXCR from the RT-PCR reads. The sample has more than 550,000 distinct CDR3 sequences, more than 13% seen once. The sequencing input was memory CD4+ T cells from blood. All receptors come from a female donor in good health, serving as a healthy control. The CDR3 runs from the conserved cysteine through the conserved F or W. A D gene is named only where the DNA matches it firmly. Clone size, where shown, is once, few, many, or a class for clones that have expanded.

>TRBD2|17|-|TRBV6-1|TRBJ2-3
CASSMTGTSGGKDTQYF
TGTGCCAGCAGTATGACCGGGACTAGCGGGGGGAAGGATACGCAGTATTTT
>TRBD2|16|many|TRBV5-1|TRBJ2-5
CASSRGLAGGQETQYF
TGCGCCAGCAGCAGAGGACTAGCGGGAGGTCAAGAGACCCAGTACTTC
>-|14|few|TRBV9|TRBJ2-1
CASQPGAHDNEQFF
TGTGCCAGTCAACCAGGGGCCCATGACAATGAGCAGTTCTTC
>-|16|-|TRBV20-1|TRBJ2-2
CSARVGGSSNTGELFF
TGCAGTGCTAGAGTCGGGGGCTCCTCGAACACCGGGGAGCTGTTTTTT
>TRBD1|14|many|TRBV5-1|TRBJ1-1
CASSPGQGGTEAFF
TGCGCCAGCAGCCCTGGACAGGGTGGCACTGAAGCTTTCTTT
>-|15|-|TRBV7-9|TRBJ2-7
CASSPSQAGAYEQYF
TGTGCCAGCAGCCCATCTCAAGCAGGGGCCTACGAGCAGTACTTC
>-|14|few|TRBV12-3/TRBV12-4|TRBJ1-1
CATDSRGKNTEAFF
TGTGCCACCGACTCGAGGGGGAAGAACACTGAAGCTTTCTTT
>TRBD1|12|many|TRBV29-1|TRBJ2-7
CSVERTGREQYF
TGCAGCGTTGAACGGACAGGGCGGGAGCAGTACTTC
>TRBD1|15|few|TRBV29-1|TRBJ1-4
CSASQQGATNEKLFF
TGCAGCGCATCACAACAGGGGGCAACTAATGAAAAACTGTTTTTT
>-|13|-|TRBV24-1|TRBJ1-5
CATSERTDQPQHF
TGTGCCACCAGTGAAAGAACGGACCAGCCCCAGCATTTT
>-|20|few|TRBV4-3|TRBJ1-2
CASSQDLWGDGTRVLNGYTF
TGCGCCAGCAGCCAAGATTTGTGGGGGGACGGTACACGAGTCTTGAATGGCTACACCTTC
>-|12|few|TRBV20-1|TRBJ1-2
CSAIPGEYGYTF
TGCAGTGCTATTCCGGGCGAGTATGGCTACACCTTC
>TRBD2|15|many|TRBV5-1|TRBJ2-3
CASSVGGTTTDTQYF
TGCGCCAGCAGCGTTGGCGGGACTACCACAGATACGCAGTATTTT
>-|13|once|TRBV30|TRBJ1-1
CAWRVTVETEAFF
TGTGCCTGGAGGGTCACAGTCGAAACTGAAGCTTTCTTT
>-|12|-|TRBV11-2|TRBJ2-3
CASSLDFTAQYF
TGTGCCAGCAGCTTGGACTTTACGGCGCAGTATTTT
>TRBD1|13|-|TRBV28|TRBJ1-4
CASSPGTGQKLFF
TGTGCCAGCAGTCCAGGGACAGGGCAAAAACTGTTTTTT
>-|14|few|TRBV20-1|TRBJ1-1
CSAYNPTGNTEAFF
TGCAGTGCGTATAACCCCACGGGGAACACTGAAGCTTTCTTT
>-|12|-|TRBV7-9|TRBJ2-7
CASEGINYEQYF
TGTGCCAGCGAGGGGATAAACTACGAGCAGTACTTC
>-|15|-|TRBV9|TRBJ2-2
CASSGGALNTGELFF
TGTGCCAGCAGCGGGGGAGCCCTGAACACCGGGGAGCTGTTTTTT